The rows below give T cell receptor beta chains drawn from one sample of a study of blood T cell repertoires in COVID-19. Using immunoSEQ multiplex PCR, the repertoire was profiled, and TCRdb retains in-frame clones only, with some absent. This table holds about 190,000 clones, 88% found once. The sample comprised peripheral blood. These receptors were collected from a man younger than 45 with acute or convalescent COVID-19. CDR3s include the opening cysteine and the closing phenylalanine or tryptophan. Each record gives: CDR3 DNA, CDR3 protein, clone size, V gene, J gene, D gene. D genes are given only for firm matches. Not every row has a clone size; where given, it reads once, few, many or a size class.

cdr3_nt: TGTGCCAGCAGCTTAGGGGGCTTTAACACTGAAGCTTTCTTT
cdr3_aa: CASSLGGFNTEAFF
clone_size: NA
v_call: TRBV11-2
j_call: TRBJ1-1
d_call: NA

cdr3_nt: TGTGCCAGCAGTTTACCGGCTGAAGCTTTCTTT
cdr3_aa: CASSLPAEAFF
clone_size: few
v_call: TRBV6-5
j_call: TRBJ1-1
d_call: NA

cdr3_nt: TGTGCCAGCAGCCTAGGGCTAGCGGGAAGGAATACGCAGTATTTT
cdr3_aa: CASSLGLAGRNTQYF
clone_size: NA
v_call: TRBV11-2
j_call: TRBJ2-3
d_call: TRBD2

cdr3_nt: TGCGCCAGCAGCTTGGATACAGGGTCTAGGAAGTACTTC
cdr3_aa: CASSLDTGSRKYF
clone_size: once
v_call: TRBV5-1
j_call: TRBJ2-7
d_call: NA

cdr3_nt: TGTGCCAGCAGCTTCGGACTAGCGGGACCTACAGATACGCAGTATTTT
cdr3_aa: CASSFGLAGPTDTQYF
clone_size: NA
v_call: TRBV7-3
j_call: TRBJ2-3
d_call: TRBD2

cdr3_nt: TGTGCCAGCAGCCCCTCGGCGGGGACGGGCACTGAAGCTTTCTTT
cdr3_aa: CASSPSAGTGTEAFF
clone_size: NA
v_call: TRBV14
j_call: TRBJ1-1
d_call: NA

cdr3_nt: TGCGCCAGCAGCGTACAGGATACTGGTGAAAAACTGTTTTTT
cdr3_aa: CASSVQDTGEKLFF
clone_size: NA
v_call: TRBV5-1
j_call: TRBJ1-4
d_call: NA

cdr3_nt: TGTGCCAGCAGCTCAGGGGGCTGGACCCAGTACTTC
cdr3_aa: CASSSGGWTQYF
clone_size: NA
v_call: TRBV11-2
j_call: TRBJ2-5
d_call: TRBD1

cdr3_nt: TGTGCCAGCAGTTACAAGGCAGGGGGTATTTACGAGCAGTACTTC
cdr3_aa: CASSYKAGGIYEQYF
clone_size: NA
v_call: TRBV6-5
j_call: TRBJ2-7
d_call: TRBD1

cdr3_nt: TGTGCCAGCAGCCAAGCGGCGGTTGGGTCATCGTCACCCCTCCACTTT
cdr3_aa: CASSQAAVGSSSPLHF
clone_size: once
v_call: TRBV3-1/TRBV3-2
j_call: TRBJ1-6
d_call: NA

cdr3_nt: TGTGCCAGCAGAGAGGGACAGAACTCTGGAAACACCATATATTTT
cdr3_aa: CASREGQNSGNTIYF
clone_size: once
v_call: TRBV6-5
j_call: TRBJ1-3
d_call: TRBD1

cdr3_nt: TGTGCCAGCAGCCCCCTAGGGACACGTTTTAACTATGGCTACACCTTC
cdr3_aa: CASSPLGTRFNYGYTF
clone_size: NA
v_call: TRBV3-1/TRBV3-2
j_call: TRBJ1-2
d_call: NA

cdr3_nt: TGTGCCAGCTCGCCACCGACTAGGGAAGCAGCTTTCTTT
cdr3_aa: CASSPPTREAAFF
clone_size: NA
v_call: TRBV18
j_call: TRBJ1-1
d_call: NA

cdr3_nt: TGTGCCAGCAGTTACTCTAGCTTTTCGCCCCTCCACTTT
cdr3_aa: CASSYSSFSPLHF
clone_size: NA
v_call: TRBV6-5
j_call: TRBJ1-6
d_call: NA

cdr3_nt: TGTGCCAGCAGAGCACAGGGCCTACGCCACGGGGTAAATGAAAAACTGTTTTTT
cdr3_aa: CASRAQGLRHGVNEKLFF
clone_size: NA
v_call: TRBV2
j_call: TRBJ1-4
d_call: NA

cdr3_nt: TGTGCCAGCAGCCGACTCAATTCACCCCTCCACTTT
cdr3_aa: CASSRLNSPLHF
clone_size: NA
v_call: TRBV3-1/TRBV3-2
j_call: TRBJ1-6
d_call: NA